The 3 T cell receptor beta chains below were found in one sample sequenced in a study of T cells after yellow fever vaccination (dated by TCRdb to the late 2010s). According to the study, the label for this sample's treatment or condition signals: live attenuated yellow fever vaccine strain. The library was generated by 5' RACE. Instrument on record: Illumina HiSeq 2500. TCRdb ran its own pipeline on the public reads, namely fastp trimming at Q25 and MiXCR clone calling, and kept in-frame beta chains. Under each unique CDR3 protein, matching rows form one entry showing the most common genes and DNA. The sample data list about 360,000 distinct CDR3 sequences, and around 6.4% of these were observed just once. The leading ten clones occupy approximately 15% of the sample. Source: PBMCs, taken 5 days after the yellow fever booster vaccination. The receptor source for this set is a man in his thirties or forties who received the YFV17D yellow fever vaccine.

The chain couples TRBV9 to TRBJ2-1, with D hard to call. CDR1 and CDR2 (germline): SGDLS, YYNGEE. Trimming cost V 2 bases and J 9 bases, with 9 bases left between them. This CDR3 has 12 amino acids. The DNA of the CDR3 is TGTGCCAGCAGCGTGACGGCAGGTGAGCAGTTCTTC. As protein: CASSVTAGEQFF.

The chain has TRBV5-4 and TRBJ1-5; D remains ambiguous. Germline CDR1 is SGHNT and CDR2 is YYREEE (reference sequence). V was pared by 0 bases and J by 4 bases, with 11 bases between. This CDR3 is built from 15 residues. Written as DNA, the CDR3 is TGTGCCAGCAGCTTGGAACCTCATTCTAATCAGCCCCAGCATTTT. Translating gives CASSLEPHSNQPQHF.

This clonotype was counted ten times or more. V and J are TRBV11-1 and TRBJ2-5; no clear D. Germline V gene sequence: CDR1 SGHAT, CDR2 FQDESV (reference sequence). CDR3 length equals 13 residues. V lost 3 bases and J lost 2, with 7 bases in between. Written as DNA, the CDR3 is TGTGCCAGCAGCTTCTCCAGTCAAGAGACCCAGTACTTC. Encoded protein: CASSFSSQETQYF.